This T cell receptor beta chain derives from a study of regulatory T cells in long-lasting Graves disease. As for time point: newly diagnosed GD, antithyroid drugs for less than 3 months. PBMC RNA was the source of the TCR library. CDR3-region Arm-PCR and iRepertoire HTBI primers produced the TCR beta libraries. TCRdb re-called the multiplex PCR reads through MiXCR, storing one row per CDR3 protein. Found here are roughly 500,000 distinct CDR3 sequences, about 12% of them singletons; the top ten hold roughly 8.9%. V was clipped by 8 bases and J by 2 bases; unmatched bases: 5. Per germline, CDR1 WSHSY and CDR2 SAAADI. This CDR3 spans 13 amino acids. The same sample was also used in a study of T cells in Graves' hyperthyroidism and ophthalmopathy. As reported in that work: The TCR CDR3 was amplified in a first-round RT-PCR using the HTBI primer set.

This clonotype was sampled from a woman aged 25 to 45 with Graves disease. Sequences were derived from peripheral blood mononuclear cells (PBMCs), sampled at new diagnosis, from a patient treated with antithyroid drugs. The chain has TRBV10-2 and TRBJ2-7; 8 bases map to TRBD2. CDR3 region: CASRGLAAYEQYF. The CDR3 DNA is TGCGCCAGCCGTGGACTAGCAGCCTACGAGCAGTACTTC.